This T cell receptor (beta chain) was captured by sequencing in a study of T-cell reconstitution after alpha-beta-depleted transplantation in children. Study-wide results and caveats: Reportedly, only several hundred clones from non-depleted graft cells drove alpha-beta T-cell counts at about two months. Newly generated T cells supplied most T-cell counts and diversity one year post-transplant. TCRbeta diversity was high at day 60 in some patients (a result of surviving recipient T cells and thymic progenitors).

Unique molecular identifiers were incorporated when the TCRbeta library was constructed. TCRdb re-called the PCR reads through MiXCR, storing one row per CDR3 protein. The sample lists around 800,000 distinct CDR3 sequences, roughly 16% seen once, with 5% in the top ten. Notes on this clonotype: Its antigen is currently unknown.

The trim removed 5 bases at V and 9 bases at J, leaving 13 bases unmatched. CDR3 length: 15 residues. Germline V gives CDR1 SEHNR, CDR2 FQNEAQ (reference sequence). The sequencing used PBMCs, mostly from graft donor cells, collected 360 days after TCRalphabeta/CD19-depleted stem cell transplant. The receptor was derived from a male patient younger than 18 who had a stem cell transplant for acute lymphoblastic leukemia, so the T cells may come from the graft donor. The rearrangement links TRBV7-9 to TRBJ2-1, with 7 bases aligning to TRBD1. CDR3 in DNA: TGTGCCAGCAGCCCCTGGGCAGGGGGTAGATCTGAGCAGTTCTTC. It encodes CASSPWAGGRSEQFF. Supplemented by reference TRBV7-9 and TRBJ2-1, the full variable domain reads DTGVSQNPRHKITKRGQNVTFRCDPISEHNRLYWYRQTLGQGPEFLTYFQNEAQLEKSRLLSDRFSAERPKGSFSTLEIQRTEQGDSAMYLCASSPWAGGRSEQFFGPGTRLTVL.